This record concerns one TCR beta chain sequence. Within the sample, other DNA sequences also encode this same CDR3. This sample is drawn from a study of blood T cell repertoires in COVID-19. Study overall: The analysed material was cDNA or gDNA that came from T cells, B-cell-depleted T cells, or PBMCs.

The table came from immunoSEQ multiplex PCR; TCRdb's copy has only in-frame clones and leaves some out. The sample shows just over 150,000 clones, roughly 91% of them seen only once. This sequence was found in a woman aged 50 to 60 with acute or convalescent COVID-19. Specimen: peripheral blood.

The CDR3 DNA reads as TGTGCCAGCAGTTTCGGGAGGGATGAGCAGTTCTTC. It specifies CASSFGRDEQFF. The chain joins TRBV12-3 or TRBV12-4 to TRBJ2-1, with TRBD2 matching over 8 bases. CDR3 length: 12 residues. V dropped 3 bases and J dropped 8; count of bases not matched to a gene: 0.